A single sample is the source of the 20 T cell receptor beta chains below, sequenced in a study of T cell repertoires in cytomegalovirus infection. TCRdb re-derived calls from the reads in MiXCR, one entry per CDR3 protein. This table holds nearly 650,000 distinct CDR3 sequences, less than 25% found once. Sequenced input: CD8+ T cells from PBMCs. Source of these receptors: a human donor in good health (CMV status not recorded). Some clones in this sample may be carry-over from other donors' samples.

The sample holds a few counts of this clonotype. DNA for the CDR3: TGCAGTGCTTCCCCCAGGGTAGTGGATCAGCCCCAGCATTTT. It yields the protein CSASPRVVDQPQHF. V is TRBV20-1 and J is TRBJ1-5; D perhaps matches TRBD1 (5 bases). This CDR3 contains 14 residues. Germline V gene lookup returns CDR1 DFQATT and CDR2 SNEGSKA (reference sequence). V was clipped by 5 bases and J by 5 bases, with 16 bases between them.

The rearrangement uses TRBV20-1 and TRBJ1-5; possible D gene TRBD1, 6 bases. The CDR3 totals 15 residues. Germline CDR1 and CDR2: DFQATT and SNEGSKA (reference sequence). The V gene lost 3 bases and the J gene lost 0 bases, with 12 bases spanning the gap. CDR3: CSARPGAYSNQPQHF. The DNA of the CDR3 is TGCAGTGCTAGGCCAGGGGCGTATAGCAATCAGCCCCAGCATTTT.

As to this clonotype: This clone may be a read error of a much larger clone one base away. The CDR3 does not end in the conserved phenylalanine or tryptophan, so this is likely a read error. The chain has TRBV7-2 and TRBJ2-5; D possibly corresponds to TRBD2 (7 bases). Germline CDR1 is SGHTA and CDR2 is FQGNSA. The CDR3 runs 15 residues. V lost 1 base to trimming and J lost 5 bases, with 14 bases between them. The CDR3 DNA reads as TGTGCCAGCAGCTTAGGAGGGGGGGGACCGGAGACCCAGTACTAC. It specifies CASSLGGGGPETQYY.

This clonotype has just a few counts. The chain uses TRBV2 and TRBJ1-1, with 7 nucleotides matching TRBD1. The CDR3 spans 12 residues. Germline values: CDR1 SNHLY, CDR2 FYNNEI. Trimming removed 10 bases from V and 8 bases from J; junction bases left unmatched: 10. In DNA, the CDR3 is TGTGCCAAATCGACAGGGATCCTCGAAGCTTTCTTT. It yields the protein CAKSTGILEAFF.

This clonotype was counted a few times. V is TRBV9 and J is TRBJ2-1; D gene ambiguous. The CDR3 covers 12 residues. V was cut by 0 bases and J by 8 bases, with 6 bases left in between. Germline assignment: CDR1 SGDLS and CDR2 YYNGEE. Written as DNA, the CDR3 is TGTGCCAGCAGCGTAGGCAGCCATGAGCAGTTCTTC. Translated, it gives CASSVGSHEQFF.

Comment on this clonotype: Compared with germline, one end of the junction differs, possibly owing to a read error. The chain recombines TRBV6-6 with TRBJ1-4; 7 nucleotides line up with TRBD1. This CDR3 has 15 residues. Germline-derived CDR1 and CDR2 are MNHNY and SVGAGI (reference sequence). CDR3 DNA: TGTGTCAGCAGTCAAAAGACAGGGTTAAATGAAAAACTGTTTTTT. Amino acid sequence: CVSSQKTGLNEKLFF.

This clonotype was observed a few times. The V gene is TRBV5-6, the J gene TRBJ2-7; D unclear. CDR1 is SGHDT and CDR2 is YYEEEE in the germline V gene. Between the trimmed V and J ends, which lost 0 bases and 4 bases, there was a span of 8 bases. The CDR3 sequence is 13 residues long. The CDR3 nucleotides read TGTGCCAGCAGCTTGGACAGAGAATACGAGCAGTACTTC. It is translated as CASSLDREYEQYF.

The chain uses TRBV3-1 and TRBJ1-2; D gene unclear. The V and J ends lost 3 bases and 0 bases respectively, with 11 bases between them. The CDR3 contains 15 residues. The germline CDR1 and CDR2 sequences are LGHDT and YNNKEL (reference sequence). CDR3 region: CASSHLEAANYGYTF. For the CDR3, the DNA is TGTGCCAGCAGCCATTTGGAAGCAGCTAACTATGGCTACACCTTC.

This clonotype was counted at least ten times. The V gene is TRBV12-3 or TRBV12-4, the J gene TRBJ2-7; D might be TRBD2 (5 bases). This CDR3 is 15 amino acids long. V was cut by 1 base and J by 6 bases, with 16 bases left in between. CDR3 DNA: TGTGCCAGCAGTTTAGGTGTCGAGGGTTGGGGCGAGCAGTACGTC. This translates into CASSLGVEGWGEQYV.

In DNA, the CDR3 is TGCAGTGCTAGAGCGGAAGGGACAGCAAGCCTAAGCGAGCAGTACGTC. It codes for CSARAEGTASLSEQYV. This sequence joins TRBV20-1 and TRBJ2-7; the match to TRBD1 covers 7 bases. The CDR3 is made up of 16 amino acids. The germline V gene has CDR1 DFQATT and CDR2 SNEGSKA (reference sequence). With V trimmed by 1 base and J by 6 bases, 15 bases remained unmatched.

The sample holds a few counts of this clonotype. V and J are TRBV20-1 and TRBJ2-3; TRBD2 is a possible D gene (6 bases). This CDR3 is 13 amino acids long. Trimming took 1 base from V and 5 from J, leaving 10 bases between them. The germline CDR1 and CDR2 sequences are DFQATT and SNEGSKA (reference sequence). The CDR3, as DNA: TGCAGTGCTAGAGCCGGCGGGGAAGATACGCAGTATTTT. Protein product: CSARAGGEDTQYF.

This clonotype was seen many times. The chain employs TRBV14 and TRBJ1-3, with D perhaps matching TRBD1 (5 bases). V was pared by 5 bases and J by 3 bases, with 11 bases between. The CDR3 is 14 amino acids. CDR1 and CDR2 from the germline V gene are SGHDN and FVKESK. The CDR3: CASSNDRDGNTIYF. The DNA for the CDR3 is TGTGCCAGCAGCAACGACAGAGATGGAAACACCATATATTTT.

This clonotype has a handful of counts. The chain carries TRBV29-1 and TRBJ1-1, with unresolved D. CDR3 length equals 14 residues. Germline V gene lookup returns CDR1 SQVTM and CDR2 ANQGSEA. V gave up 7 bases and J gave up 3 bases, with 18 bases separating them. The CDR3 DNA is TGCAGCGCCCCCGTCCGAGAACATTACACTGAAGCTTTCTTT. Translated, it gives CSAPVREHYTEAFF.

Comment on this clonotype: This sequence may be a read error, since a much larger clone differs from it by one base. The V call is TRBV7-4, the J call TRBJ2-2; the match to TRBD1 covers 10 bases. CDR3 size: 16 residues. Germline CDR1 and CDR2: SGHVT and SQSDAQ. The CDR3 loop is CVSSSKTGGDTGELFF. The CDR3, as DNA: TGTGTCAGCAGCTCTAAGACAGGGGGCGACACCGGGGAGCTGTTTTTT.

The table lists this clonotype with many counts. V usage is TRBV12-5 and J usage is TRBJ1-1, with D unclear. Germline V lookup: CDR1 LGHNT, CDR2 FRNRAP. With 3 bases removed from V and 0 bases from J, the gap between germline ends came to 20 bases. The CDR3 spans 18 residues. CDR3 nucleotide sequence: TGTGCTAGTGGTTTTAATCAGGAATCGGTGGCCATGAACACTGAAGCTTTCTTT. It translates to CASGFNQESVAMNTEAFF.

This CDR3 is CASSHTPGQGEGTNEKLFF. The CDR3 nucleotides are TGCGCCAGCAGTCATACACCGGGACAGGGAGAAGGAACTAATGAAAAACTGTTTTTT. The V call is TRBV23-1, the J call TRBJ1-4, with 9 bases fitting TRBD1. TRBV23-1 is treated as an ORF (open reading frame) with a function not yet certain. The CDR3 extends over 19 amino acids. The V and J ends lost 3 bases and 1 base, in that order; junction bases with no gene match: 12.

In this sample, this clonotype turned up a few times. The chain combines TRBV25-1 with TRBJ2-3; no definite D call. The CDR3 spans 14 residues. Germline loops: CDR1 MGHDK, CDR2 SYGVNS. Trimming took 0 bases from V and 4 from J, leaving 8 bases between them. CDR3 loop: CASSEYGESDTQYF. DNA of the CDR3: TGTGCCAGCAGTGAATATGGGGAATCAGATACGCAGTATTTT.

The chain recombines TRBV24-1 with TRBJ2-6, with D perhaps TRBD1 (6 bases). V was cut by 3 bases and J by 2 bases, with 13 bases left in between. The CDR3 has 17 residues. Germline assignment: CDR1 KGHDR and CDR2 SFDVKD. The CDR3, as DNA: TGTGCCACCAGTGATCCTTACAGGGTTCCTGGGGCCAACGTCCTGACTTTC. It encodes CATSDPYRVPGANVLTF.

The V and J genes are TRBV7-3 and TRBJ1-1; 7 bases fit TRBD1. CDR3 length: 14 amino acids. The J segment lost 9 bases and the V segment lost 7 bases, leaving 14 bases of the junction unmatched. CDR1 and CDR2 from the germline V gene are SGHTA and FQGTGA. The chain's CDR3 is CASTPLDRTEKAFF. DNA for the CDR3: TGTGCCAGCACCCCCCTGGACAGGACCGAAAAAGCTTTCTTT.

The rearrangement uses TRBV29-1 and TRBJ2-1; a weak D match, TRBD1 (6 bases). Trimming stripped 5 bases from V and 9 bases from J, with 14 bases between. Germline V gives CDR1 SQVTM, CDR2 ANQGSEA. CDR3 length equals 12 residues. The CDR3 region is CSVTFQGIEQFF. The CDR3 nucleotides read TGCAGCGTTACTTTCCAGGGGATTGAGCAGTTCTTC.